One and the same sample provided the 9 T cell receptor beta chains below, sequenced in a study of blood T cell repertoires in COVID-19. The protocol was immunoSEQ multiplex PCR, while the TCRdb copy is restricted to in-frame clones and leaves out a portion. The repertoire includes around 77,000 clones, roughly 90% of them detected once, and less than 6% sits in the top ten. Sequencing was performed on peripheral blood. The receptors were gathered from a woman in her sixties with active COVID-19.

The V gene is TRBV30, the J gene TRBJ2-3, with unresolved D. V was shortened by 4 bases and J by 7 bases, with 9 bases between the two germline ends. The CDR3 loop spans 11 amino acids. Germline V lookup: CDR1 GTSNPN, CDR2 SVGIG (reference sequence). CDR3 in amino acids: CAWNSLNTQYF. DNA for the CDR3: TGTGCCTGGAATAGTTTGAATACGCAGTATTTT. The full variable domain, in which reference TRBV30 and TRBJ2-3 provide the parts outside the CDR3, is SQTIHQWPATLVQPVGSPLSLECTVEGTSNPNLYWYRQAAGRGLQLLFYSVGIGQISSEVPQNLSASRPQDRQFILSSKKLLLSDSGFYLCAWNSLNTQYFGPGTRLTVL.

V and J are TRBV25-1 and TRBJ2-2; the match to TRBD2 covers 8 bases. Germline V lookup: CDR1 MGHDK, CDR2 SYGVNS. This CDR3 has 16 amino acids. The V segment lost 3 bases and the J segment 4 bases; nucleotides outside the gene matches: 7. The CDR3 reads CASSDIAGSGTGELFF. CDR3 in DNA: TGTGCCAGCAGTGACATAGCGGGATCCGGCACCGGGGAGCTGTTTTTT.

As DNA, the CDR3 is TGTGCCAGCAGCCTTGGGACTAGCGGGAGGGAGGAGCAGTTCTTC. Its protein product is CASSLGTSGREEQFF. The J gene is TRBJ2-1, the V gene TRBV3-1 (or the pseudogene TRBV3-2), with 16 bases that match TRBD2. Germline CDR1 and CDR2: LGHDT and YNNKEL (reference sequence). Trimming at V came to 4 bases and at J to 10 bases, leaving 4 bases not matched to a gene. The CDR3 spans 15 residues.

The chain combines TRBV28 with TRBJ2-7, with TRBD1 matching 10 bases. The CDR3 covers 15 residues. The germline V gene has CDR1 MDHEN and CDR2 SYDVKM. The ends lost 4 bases at V and 2 bases at J; junction bases unmatched: 5. In DNA, the CDR3 is TGTGCCAGCAGTTCCTCGGGACAGGGGCCCTACGAGCAGTACTTC. Its protein product is CASSSSGQGPYEQYF.

This sequence joins TRBV4-1 and TRBJ2-5; the D gene is possibly TRBD2 (5 bases). The CDR3 consists of 16 residues. The germline gives CDR1 MGHRA, CDR2 YSYEKL. The V and J ends lost 0 bases and 1 base respectively, with 12 bases between them. The CDR3 region is CASSQEPPSLQETQYF. Here the CDR3 DNA reads TGCGCCAGCAGCCAAGAACCTCCTAGCCTCCAAGAGACCCAGTACTTC.

This clone was seen just once. CDR3 in DNA: TGTGCCAGCAGCTTATTAGCGTACAATGAGCAGTTCTTC. Translation: CASSLLAYNEQFF. This chain links TRBV7-2 with TRBJ2-1, with a weak D call TRBD2 (5 bases). V shed 2 bases and J shed 4 bases, with 6 bases lying between them. This CDR3 comprises 13 residues. CDR1 and CDR2 from the germline V gene are SGHTA and FQGNSA.

The gene calls are TRBV29-1 and TRBJ1-1; no firm D call. The CDR3 is 14 residues long. V was pared by 6 bases and J by 10 bases, with 24 bases between. Germline assignment: CDR1 SQVTM and CDR2 ANQGSEA. In DNA form, the CDR3 reads TGCAGCGTCTCCAACCGTCGCGGCGGAGTGGGAGCTTTCTTT. Its protein is CSVSNRRGGVGAFF.

CDR3 sequence reads: CASSQQQGLGTEAFF. The CDR3, as DNA: TGCGCCAGCAGCCAACAACAGGGGCTGGGCACTGAAGCTTTCTTT. This rearrangement joins TRBV4-1 to TRBJ1-1; 7 positions match TRBD1. Germline V gene lookup returns CDR1 MGHRA and CDR2 YSYEKL. The V gene end was trimmed by 2 bases and the J gene end by 4 bases; junction bases not matched to a gene: 7. The length of the CDR3 is 15 residues.

This chain links TRBV19 with TRBJ1-1; D is possibly TRBD1 (6 bases). The CDR3 consists of 13 residues. From germline, CDR1 is LNHDA and CDR2 SQIVND (reference sequence). Trimming removed 6 bases at V and 4 bases at J, with 12 bases between. CDR3: CASRLGAPTEAFF. The CDR3 region has the DNA TGTGCCAGTAGGTTGGGGGCTCCCACTGAAGCTTTCTTT.